This record looks at one T cell receptor (beta chain) sequence and its context. This sequence may be a read error, since a much larger clone differs from it by one base. This entry comes from a study of T cells after yellow fever vaccination. The CDR3 sequence is 14 residues long. Germline lookup yields CDR1 SGHAT and CDR2 FQNNGV. Making TCR cDNA involved 5'RACE template switching, which added UMIs and a universal primer site. TCRdb reprocessed the 5' RACE reads via MiXCR and lists one record per CDR3 protein. The sample includes 300,000 to 400,000 distinct CDR3 sequences, more than 8.5% of them seen just once.

This chain connects TRBV11-2 to TRBJ2-1, with 7 nucleotides matching TRBD2. The receptor's source is a man aged 18 to 30 who received the YFV17D yellow fever vaccine. The material sequenced was PBMCs, taken on the day of the first yellow fever vaccination. The CDR3 here is CAGSSPGEGNEQFF. CDR3 nucleotides: TGTGCCGGCAGCTCCCCGGGGGAGGGGAATGAGCAGTTCTTC.